These 7 T cell receptor beta chains originate from one sample sequenced in a study of identical twins (TCRdb year 2016). Receptor libraries were prepared by 5' RACE. The sequencing machine was an Illumina HiSeq 2000. The public reads were reprocessed in TCRdb via fastp at Q25 and MiXCR, keeping in-frame beta chains. CDR3 protein duplicates are merged, each entry listing the most common genes and DNA. Across this sample there are 420,000 or so distinct CDR3 sequences, with less than 20% seen only once. The ten largest make up around 12% of the sample. The sequenced sample consisted of naive T cells sorted from blood. This specimen's cell subset or site label, interpreted: cells isolated with a human naive T-cell isolation kit. The source is a man in his fifties in good health.

This clonotype has just one count. An end of the junction differs from the germline gene, which may be a read error. The V call is TRBV4-3, the J call TRBJ2-2; D might be TRBD2 (7 bases). Per germline, CDR1 LGHNA and CDR2 YSLEER. The CDR3 covers 13 residues. In nucleotides, the CDR3 is TGCGCCAGCAGCCATACCGAGGGGGGGGGGCTGTTTTTT. Amino acids: CASSHTEGGGLFF.

This clonotype was detected only a few times. This chain links TRBV18 with TRBJ1-1, with D perhaps TRBD1 (6 bases). V was trimmed by 2 bases and J by 0 bases, leaving 10 bases between them. Germline V gives CDR1 KGHSH, CDR2 LQKENI. The CDR3 runs to 15 residues. CDR3 amino acids: CASSPTQGVNTEAFF. The CDR3 bases are TGTGCCAGCTCACCAACACAGGGAGTGAACACTGAAGCTTTCTTT.

As to this clonotype: A much larger clone differs from this one at a single base, so this may be a read error. The V call is TRBV4-3, the J call TRBJ2-3; possibly TRBD1 or TRBD2 for D (5 bases each). Germline loops: CDR1 LGHNA, CDR2 YSLEER. The ends were cut back, 2 bases at V and 6 bases at J, with 9 bases in the middle. The CDR3 contains 13 residues. The CDR3: CASSQSRDDTQYF. The CDR3, as DNA: TGCGCCAGCAGCCAATCCAGGGACGATACGCAGTATTTT.

This clonotype was seen repeatedly, ten times or more. The rearrangement links TRBV5-1 to TRBJ2-1, with 12 nucleotides matching TRBD2. CDR3 length: 17 amino acids. Germline CDR1 and CDR2: SGHRS and YFSETQ. Trimming took 7 bases from V and 2 from J; bases not matched to a gene: 10. CDR3 nucleotides: TGCGCCAGCTCAGCTTATAGGACTAGCGGGACCTACAATGAGCAGTTCTTC. This translates into CASSAYRTSGTYNEQFF.

This chain links TRBV18 with TRBJ2-5; 7 bases line up with TRBD1. The germline V gene encodes CDR1 KGHSH and CDR2 LQKENI. Trimming cost V 3 bases and J 1 base; bases outside gene matches: 2. The CDR3 is 14 residues long. The CDR3 region has the DNA TGTGCCAGCTCACCCGACAGGGCCCAAGAGACCCAGTACTTC. Translating it yields CASSPDRAQETQYF. Full variable domain (missing parts from reference TRBV18 and TRBJ2-5): NAGVMQNPRHLVRRRGQEARLRCSPMKGHSHVYWYRQLPEEGLKFMVYLQKENIIDESGMPKERFSAEFPKEGPSILRIQQVVRGDSAAYFCASSPDRAQETQYFGPGTRLLVL.

The chain has TRBV27 and TRBJ2-1; D gene ambiguous. The CDR3 runs to 14 residues. V shed 6 bases and J shed 3 bases, with 12 bases lying between them. The V gene's germline CDR1 is MNHEY and CDR2 SMNVEV (reference sequence). The chain's CDR3 is CASRNFGGYNEQFF. The DNA for the CDR3 is TGTGCCAGCAGAAATTTCGGCGGCTACAATGAGCAGTTCTTC.

The chain links TRBV11-2 to TRBJ2-7, with D uncertain. This CDR3 has 16 amino acids. The V end lost 5 bases, the J end lost 2 bases, and 19 bases lay between the germline ends. The germline gives CDR1 SGHAT, CDR2 FQNNGV. CDR3 in amino acids: CASSPQPGIAAYEQYF. CDR3 in DNA: TGTGCCAGCAGCCCCCAGCCTGGGATTGCCGCCTACGAGCAGTACTTC.